The 12 T cell receptor beta chains below come from one sample, sequenced in a study of blood T cell repertoires in COVID-19. The data were produced by immunoSEQ multiplex PCR, yet TCRdb's version contains in-frame clones alone and is incomplete. The sample includes around 100,000 clones, roughly nine tenths of them seen just once. Sequencing was carried out using peripheral blood. These receptor sequences come from a man between 45 and 60 years old with COVID-19, enrolled during active disease.

The chain carries TRBV7-3 and TRBJ1-1; a possible D gene is TRBD1 (5 bases). The CDR3 extends over 15 amino acids. V lost 1 base, J lost 3 bases, and 12 bases lay in between. Germline V lookup: CDR1 SGHTA, CDR2 FQGTGA. CDR3 DNA: TGTGCCAGCAGCTTAAGTTCCCCGGGGGACACTGAAGCTTTCTTT. It encodes CASSLSSPGDTEAFF. The whole variable domain, filled in from reference TRBV7-3 and TRBJ1-1, reads GAGVSQTPSNKVTEKGKYVELRCDPISGHTALYWYRQSLGQGPEFLIYFQGTGAADDSGLPNDRFFAVRPEGSVSTLKIQRTERGDSAVYLCASSLSSPGDTEAFFGQGTRLTVV.

There are a few counts of this clone. The chain carries TRBV7-3 and TRBJ2-2; TRBD2 matches at 13 bases. With 4 bases clipped from V and 3 bases from J, the junction kept 5 bases outside the gene matches. The CDR3 consists of 17 residues. CDR1 is SGHTA, CDR2 FQGTGA, per germline. The CDR3 coding sequence is TGTGCCAGCAGCTCGGGACTAGCGGGGACCTACACCGGGGAGCTGTTTTTT. Its translation is CASSSGLAGTYTGELFF.

This chain links TRBV30 with TRBJ1-2; D is unresolved. The CDR3 has 13 amino acids. The germline V gene has CDR1 GTSNPN and CDR2 SVGIG (reference sequence). The V gene lost 5 bases and the J gene lost 0 bases, with 10 bases spanning the gap. CDR3 sequence: CAWLETSNYGYTF. The CDR3 DNA reads as TGTGCCTGGCTGGAGACTTCTAACTATGGCTACACCTTC.

This sequence joins TRBV9 and TRBJ2-5; the D gene is possibly TRBD2 (7 bases). The CDR3 sequence is 15 residues long. CDR1 and CDR2 (germline): SGDLS, YYNGEE. The V gene lost 0 bases and the J gene lost 5 bases, with 14 bases spanning the gap. Here the CDR3 reads CASSVDLGGVETQYF. For the CDR3, the DNA is TGTGCCAGCAGCGTAGATCTAGGGGGGGTGGAGACCCAGTACTTC. Together with reference TRBV9 and TRBJ2-5, the CDR3 gives the full variable domain: DSGVTQTPKHLITATGQRVTLRCSPRSGDLSVYWYQQSLDQGLQFLIQYYNGEERAKGNILERFSAQQFPDLHSELNLSSLELGDSALYFCASSVDLGGVETQYFGPGTRLLVL.

The V and J genes are TRBV28 and TRBJ2-7, with a possible D match to TRBD2 (5 bases). The germline gives CDR1 MDHEN, CDR2 SYDVKM. The CDR3 runs to 14 residues. Trimming removed 8 bases from V and 3 bases from J, with 17 bases in between. CDR3 residues: CASHRGPSLYEQYF. The DNA for the CDR3 is TGTGCCAGCCATCGAGGGCCCTCTCTCTACGAGCAGTACTTC.

This clone came up a few times. V and J are TRBV7-9 and TRBJ2-3; 7 nucleotides agree with TRBD1. The V gene end was trimmed by 3 bases and the J gene end by 0 bases; junction bases not matched to a gene: 6. This CDR3 has 16 amino acids. Germline V gene lookup returns CDR1 SEHNR and CDR2 FQNEAQ (reference sequence). The CDR3 DNA sequence: TGTGCCAGCAGCTTTTTGTGGACAGGCAGCACAGATACGCAGTATTTT. Translation: CASSFLWTGSTDTQYF.

This clone was counted between two and nine times. The chain joins TRBV5-1 to TRBJ1-2; 7 bases are a match to TRBD1. V dropped 0 bases and J dropped 5; count of bases not matched to a gene: 4. CDR1 is SGHRS and CDR2 is YFSETQ in the germline V gene. The length of the CDR3 is 14 residues. Here the CDR3 DNA reads TGCGCCAGCAGCTTGGGGACAGGAGATTATGGCTACACCTTC. Amino acids: CASSLGTGDYGYTF.

Here the CDR3 DNA reads TGTGCCAGCAGCCGGGTCGGGACAGATACGCAGTATTTT. Encoded protein: CASSRVGTDTQYF. The V gene is TRBV3-1 (or the pseudogene TRBV3-2), the J gene TRBJ2-3, with D uncertain. The V gene's germline CDR1 is LGHDT and CDR2 YNNKEL (reference sequence). Trimming removed 4 bases at V and 3 bases at J, with 8 bases between. The CDR3 extends over 13 amino acids.

This chain's CDR3 is CASMQGRDEAFF. CDR3 DNA sequence: TGTGCCAGCATGCAGGGGAGAGATGAAGCTTTCTTT. The chain employs TRBV6-5 and TRBJ1-1; D is possibly TRBD1 (6 bases). The CDR3 covers 12 residues. Germline V gene data show CDR1 as MNHEY and CDR2 as SVGAGI. Trimming cost V 7 bases and J 7 bases, with 13 bases left between them.

This sequence joins TRBV30 and TRBJ1-1, with D perhaps matching TRBD1 (5 bases). Trimming cost V 4 bases and J 3 bases, with 15 bases left between them. This CDR3 has 14 residues. From germline, CDR1 is GTSNPN and CDR2 SVGIG (reference sequence). Here the CDR3 reads CAWTPGVGDTEAFF. CDR3 DNA: TGTGCCTGGACCCCGGGGGTCGGGGACACTGAAGCTTTCTTT.

This clone has just one count. The chain combines TRBV29-1 with TRBJ1-1, with 8 bases that match TRBD1. With V trimmed by 5 bases and J by 7 bases, 6 bases remained unmatched. The CDR3 has 12 amino acids. Germline V lookup: CDR1 SQVTM, CDR2 ANQGSEA. CDR3 sequence reads: CSVSQGVGEAFF. CDR3 nucleotides: TGCAGCGTTTCACAGGGGGTCGGTGAAGCTTTCTTT.

This rearrangement joins TRBV12-3 or TRBV12-4 to TRBJ1-1; 9 nucleotides agree with TRBD1. The V segment lost 5 bases and the J segment 10 bases; nucleotides outside the gene matches: 8. CDR3 length: 13 amino acids. CDR3 DNA: TGTGCCAGCAGTCCGGGACAGGGTTTGGTAGCTTTCTTT. Amino acid sequence: CASSPGQGLVAFF.